The next 25 T cell receptor beta chains were all read from a single sample in a study of blood T cell repertoires in COVID-19. Assay used: immunoSEQ multiplex PCR; TCRdb lists only in-frame clones, some missing. The table shows more than 300,000 clones, with more than 75% occurring only once. The sequenced sample consisted of peripheral blood. These receptors were collected from a woman aged 45-60 years with COVID-19, enrolled during active disease.

The CDR3 region is CASSGPEPTTHGYTF. CDR3 in DNA: TGCGCCAGCAGTGGTCCAGAGCCGACAACTCATGGCTACACCTTC. The rearrangement links TRBV4-3 to TRBJ1-2; no clear D. V lost 6 bases and J lost 6, with 20 bases in between. The V gene's germline CDR1 is LGHNA and CDR2 YSLEER. This CDR3 contains 15 residues.

This sequence joins TRBV11-3 and TRBJ2-1; D might be TRBD2 (6 bases). CDR1 is SGHNT and CDR2 is YENEEA in the germline V gene. Trimming stripped 5 bases from V and 4 bases from J, with 15 bases between. The CDR3 spans 15 residues. The CDR3 is CASSPPGGAYNEQFF. Here the CDR3 DNA reads TGTGCCAGCAGCCCTCCCGGGGGAGCGTACAATGAGCAGTTCTTC.

This clone was counted a single time. The chain links TRBV7-3 to TRBJ1-1, with no clear D. The CDR3 has 13 residues. Trimming stripped 1 base from V and 4 bases from J, with 7 bases between. CDR1 SGHTA and CDR2 FQGTGA come from the germline V gene. The CDR3 DNA is TGTGCCAGCAGCTTAATCCTATCCACTGAAGCTTTCTTT. Translated, it gives CASSLILSTEAFF.

The V gene is TRBV6-5, the J gene TRBJ1-1; 9 nucleotides line up with TRBD1. The length of the CDR3 is 14 residues. With V trimmed by 6 bases and J by 7 bases, 9 bases remained unmatched. Germline V CDR1 and CDR2: MNHEY, SVGAGI. The CDR3 loop reads CASRPYGTGFEAFF. The CDR3 coding sequence is TGTGCCAGCAGACCTTACGGGACAGGGTTTGAAGCTTTCTTT.

Here the CDR3 reads CASSVGQGNTIYF. The DNA for the CDR3 is TGTGCCAGCAGCGTAGGACAGGGAAACACCATATATTTT. The V gene is TRBV9, the J gene TRBJ1-3, with D possibly TRBD1 on 5 matching bases. The CDR3 covers 13 residues. Trimming pared 0 bases from V and 4 bases from J, leaving 5 bases between. Germline values: CDR1 SGDLS, CDR2 YYNGEE.

The chain carries TRBV10-3 and TRBJ2-7; TRBD1 matches 10 bases. The CDR3 totals 14 residues. J lost 2 bases, V lost 5 bases, and 3 bases had no gene match. The V gene's germline CDR1 is ENHRY and CDR2 SYGVKD. The DNA for the CDR3 is TGTGCCATCAGTTCGGGACAGGGGACCTACGAGCAGTACTTC. Its protein product is CAISSGQGTYEQYF.

The table lists this clone with a count of one. The chain is built from TRBV5-1 and TRBJ2-7; TRBD2 matches 12 bases. The CDR3 runs to 15 residues. The junction had 9 bases not matched to a gene; V was cut back by 4 bases and J by 7 bases. Germline V gene sequence: CDR1 SGHRS, CDR2 YFSETQ. The CDR3 here is CASSPRTSGDSEQYF. Written as DNA, the CDR3 is TGCGCCAGCAGCCCGCGGACTAGCGGGGACTCTGAGCAGTACTTC.

The chain couples TRBV2 to TRBJ2-5; no firm D call. Trimming took 7 bases from V and 2 from J, leaving 11 bases between them. From germline, CDR1 is SNHLY and CDR2 FYNNEI. CDR3 length: 13 amino acids. In DNA, the CDR3 is TGTGCCAGCACCTTCGCCAGACAAGAGACCCAGTACTTC. Amino acids: CASTFARQETQYF.

The chain uses TRBV27 and TRBJ1-6; D is undetermined. V lost 3 bases and J 6 bases, leaving 18 bases between the germline ends. Germline assignment: CDR1 MNHEY and CDR2 SMNVEV (reference sequence). The CDR3 has 17 amino acids. CDR3 sequence reads: CASSFRSVEVTNSPLHF. In DNA form, the CDR3 reads TGTGCCAGCAGTTTCCGTTCGGTGGAGGTAACTAATTCACCCCTCCACTTT.

Regarding this clone: Other DNA variants within this sample encode the same CDR3. CDR3 in amino acids: CSVQGSNQPQHF. The DNA of the CDR3 is TGCAGCGTTCAGGGCAGCAATCAGCCCCAGCATTTT. The chain combines TRBV29-1 with TRBJ1-5, with D perhaps TRBD1 (5 bases). This CDR3 contains 12 residues. The germline gives CDR1 SQVTM, CDR2 ANQGSEA. Trimming removed 5 bases at V and 1 base at J, with 6 bases between. The variable domain in full, with the rest retrieved from reference TRBV29-1 and TRBJ1-5, is SAVISQKPSRDICQRGTSLTIQCQVDSQVTMMFWYRQQPGQSLTLIATANQGSEATYESGFVIDKFPISRPNLTFSTLTVSNMSPEDSSIYLCSVQGSNQPQHFGDGTRLSIL.

V usage is TRBV27 and J usage is TRBJ2-7; 10 bases match TRBD1. V gave up 5 bases and J gave up 4 bases; unmatched junction bases: 5. The germline gives CDR1 MNHEY, CDR2 SMNVEV (reference sequence). CDR3 length: 14 amino acids. CDR3 DNA sequence: TGTGCCAGCAGTCCGGGACAGGGGCTTTACGAGCAGTACTTC. Translating it yields CASSPGQGLYEQYF.

This clone was detected only once. V is TRBV19 and J is TRBJ1-1; possible D gene TRBD1, 5 bases. Germline assignment: CDR1 LNHDA and CDR2 SQIVND (reference sequence). The germline V and J ends were trimmed by 9 bases and 0 bases, with 14 bases remaining between them. The CDR3 runs to 14 residues. The DNA of the CDR3 is TGTGCCAGGGGCCAGGGTGTTATGAACACTGAAGCTTTCTTT. Amino acids: CARGQGVMNTEAFF.

CDR3 sequence (DNA): TGTGCCAGCAGCTTAGTGGACAGGAACTATGGCTACACCTTC. Translated, it gives CASSLVDRNYGYTF. The chain joins TRBV11-2 to TRBJ1-2; 7 bases align to TRBD1. J gave up 2 bases and V 1 base, and 1 base lay outside the gene matches. The CDR3 consists of 14 residues. CDR1 is SGHAT, CDR2 FQNNGV, per germline. Supplemented by reference TRBV11-2 and TRBJ1-2, the full variable domain reads EAGVAQSPRYKIIEKRQSVAFWCNPISGHATLYWYQQILGQGPKLLIQFQNNGVVDDSQLPKDRFSAERLKGVDSTLKIQPAKLEDSAVYLCASSLVDRNYGYTFGSGTRLTVV.

This sequence joins TRBV5-1 and TRBJ2-1; D might be TRBD1 (6 bases). Germline V gene lookup returns CDR1 SGHRS and CDR2 YFSETQ. With 0 bases removed from V and 6 bases from J, the gap between germline ends came to 10 bases. The CDR3 extends over 14 amino acids. The CDR3 nucleotides read TGCGCCAGCAGCTTGGCCAGGGGATTCAATGAGCAGTTCTTC. Amino acids: CASSLARGFNEQFF.

This sequence joins TRBV9 and TRBJ1-1, with TRBD1 as a possible D gene (6 bases). This CDR3 is built from 16 residues. Germline V CDR1 and CDR2: SGDLS, YYNGEE. Trimming removed 3 bases at V and 0 bases at J, with 15 bases between. The CDR3 sequence is CASSDKTGIMNTEAFF. The DNA of the CDR3 is TGTGCCAGCAGCGACAAGACAGGTATAATGAACACTGAAGCTTTCTTT.

V usage is TRBV27 and J usage is TRBJ2-4; TRBD1 aligns across 7 bases. CDR3 length equals 15 residues. Germline trimming cut 2 bases from V and 4 bases from J; bases unmatched to any gene: 5. Per germline, CDR1 MNHEY and CDR2 SMNVEV (reference sequence). The CDR3 DNA reads as TGTGCCAGCAGTTTAGATAGGGACAGTAAAAACATTCAGTACTTC. This sequence encodes CASSLDRDSKNIQYF.

The J gene is TRBJ1-4, the V gene TRBV7-9; D unresolved. This CDR3 is built from 14 residues. CDR1 and CDR2 (germline): SEHNR, FQNEAQ (reference sequence). V lost 0 bases and J lost 3, with 5 bases in between. CDR3 amino acids: CASSLAASNEKLFF. The CDR3 bases are TGTGCCAGCAGCTTAGCAGCCTCTAATGAAAAACTGTTTTTT.

The V gene is TRBV4-2, the J gene TRBJ2-7; 8 positions match TRBD1. Germline CDR1 LGHNA, CDR2 YNFKEQ. J was trimmed by 6 bases and V by 0 bases; bases with no gene match: 10. The CDR3 contains 16 residues. The CDR3 nucleotides are TGTGCCAGCAGCCAAGAACCGACAGGGGAGTCCCTCGAGCAGTACTTC. Translation gives CASSQEPTGESLEQYF.

The sample holds a few counts of this clone. The genes are TRBV7-7 and TRBJ1-4; maybe TRBD1 (5 bases). Trimming left V 6 bases short and J 0 bases short, with 14 bases between. The CDR3 has 16 amino acids. Per the germline V gene, CDR1 is SSHAT and CDR2 is FNYEAQ (reference sequence). In DNA form, the CDR3 reads TGTGCCAGCAGTCCCCGGAGGGGCGCAACTAATGAAAAACTGTTTTTT. This encodes CASSPRRGATNEKLFF.

V and J are TRBV5-4 and TRBJ1-3; D not certain. CDR3 length: 13 amino acids. V lost 4 bases and J 4 bases, leaving 9 bases between the germline ends. Germline assignment: CDR1 SGHNT and CDR2 YYREEE (reference sequence). In DNA form, the CDR3 reads TGTGCCAGCAGCCCCCGGTTCGGAAACACCATATATTTT. It yields the protein CASSPRFGNTIYF. The full variable domain, completed using reference TRBV5-4 and TRBJ1-3, is ETGVTQSPTHLIKTRGQQVTLRCSSQSGHNTVSWYQQALGQGPQFIFQYYREEENGRGNFPPRFSGLQFPNYSSELNVNALELDDSALYLCASSPRFGNTIYFGEGSWLTVV.

V usage is TRBV11-2 and J usage is TRBJ2-7; D may be TRBD1 (5 bases). Trimming pared 5 bases from V and 1 base from J, leaving 15 bases between. The CDR3 has 15 amino acids. Germline V gene lookup returns CDR1 SGHAT and CDR2 FQNNGV. The CDR3: CASSAHRIVSYEQYF. The CDR3 DNA sequence: TGTGCCAGCAGCGCCCACAGGATAGTGTCCTACGAGCAGTACTTC.

The gene calls are TRBV7-6 and TRBJ1-5; D ambiguous. The germline CDR1 and CDR2 sequences are SGHVS and FNYEAQ. Between the trimmed V and J ends, which lost 0 bases and 2 bases, there was a span of 8 bases. The CDR3 consists of 15 residues. The CDR3, as DNA: TGTGCCAGCAGCTTAGCAGATGGAGGCAATCAGCCCCAGCATTTT. Its translation is CASSLADGGNQPQHF.

V and J are TRBV6-4 and TRBJ2-1; TRBD2 matches 8 bases. Per germline, CDR1 MRHNA and CDR2 SNTAGT. V shed 5 bases, J shed 4 bases, and the junction held 7 bases outside the gene matches. The CDR3 consists of 15 residues. The CDR3 reads CASSLGTREYNEQFF. CDR3 DNA sequence: TGTGCCAGCAGTTTGGGGACTAGAGAGTACAATGAGCAGTTCTTC.

This clone was seen a handful of times. The chain links TRBV7-2 to TRBJ1-1; D perhaps matches TRBD1 (6 bases). Germline values: CDR1 SGHTA, CDR2 FQGNSA. The V end lost 1 base, the J end lost 6 bases, and 18 bases lay between the germline ends. The CDR3 is 16 amino acids. CDR3 region: CASSLGTGTKGAEAFF. CDR3 sequence (DNA): TGTGCCAGCAGCTTAGGGACCGGGACAAAGGGGGCTGAAGCTTTCTTT.

The chain is built from TRBV4-1 and TRBJ1-5, with 10 bases aligning to TRBD1. V shed 0 bases, J shed 3 bases, and the junction held 5 bases outside the gene matches. The CDR3 has 17 amino acids. Germline V gene data show CDR1 as MGHRA and CDR2 as YSYEKL. The CDR3, as DNA: TGCGCCAGCAGCCAAGATGCGGGACAGGGGTCCAATCAGCCCCAGCATTTT. This sequence encodes CASSQDAGQGSNQPQHF.